This T cell receptor beta chain derives from a study of PD-1 blockade in classical Hodgkin lymphoma. Time point given: cycle 4 day 1 (C4D1), after 5 to 7 weeks of nivolumab. Relapse was seen in all patients after autologous stem cell transplantation, and brentuximab vedotin exposure was variable. Regarding this clone: Its antigen remains unidentified.

V lost 4 bases to trimming and J lost 7 bases, with 22 bases between them. The germline CDR1 and CDR2 sequences are SGHTA and FQGTGA. There are 16 residues in the CDR3. Here immunoSEQ multiplex PCR was the method, and the copy in TCRdb shows in-frame clones only, minus some. Of some 30,000 clones in the sample, over 75% were seen once. Study-wide results and limits: The authors have not defined what causes the repertoire differences, possibly disease activity or prior therapy.

The chain recombines TRBV7-3 with TRBJ1-2, with a possible D match to TRBD1 (6 bases). The TCR sequence derives from a human donor with classical Hodgkin lymphoma. The starting material was peripheral blood mononuclear cells (PBMCs), obtained before the fourth cycle of nivolumab. CDR3 nucleotide sequence: TGTGCCAGCAGCTCCCAACCGGGGGGCAGAGATAGTGGCTACACCTTC. Encoded protein: CASSSQPGGRDSGYTF.